This TCR beta chain came from a study of OX40 agonist ivuxolimab in advanced cancers. Study context: Patients in the trial were receiving intravenous ivuxolimab every 2 weeks, at doses of 0.01 to 10 mg/kg. Head and neck, renal cell, melanoma or hepatocellular carcinoma were the cancers that dose-escalation patients had.

Assay: immunoSEQ multiplex PCR; the TCRdb copy retains only in-frame clones and omits some. The table shows fewer than 45,000 clones, with 70% to 90% occurring only once. Autoimmune disease history or systemic immunosuppression meant exclusion. J was trimmed by 4 bases and V by 2 bases; bases with no gene match: 12. Germline-derived CDR1 and CDR2 are MGHRA and YSYEKL. The CDR3 is 19 amino acids. V is TRBV4-1 and J is TRBJ2-2; 11 positions agree with TRBD2. The sequenced sample was CD4+ or CD8+ T cells sorted from blood, obtained in a trial of the OX40 agonist ivuxolimab. This TCR was sampled from an adult with an advanced solid tumor such as melanoma, head and neck, liver or kidney cancer. The CDR3 sequence is CASSQRALAGDGGTGELFF. In nucleotides, the CDR3 is TGCGCCAGCAGCCAACGAGCACTAGCGGGAGACGGGGGCACCGGGGAGCTGTTTTTT.